One T cell receptor (beta chain) is described in this entry. This sample is part of a study of blood T cell repertoires in COVID-19. The germline V gene has CDR1 GTSNPN and CDR2 SVGIG (reference sequence). The CDR3 runs to 16 residues. Trimming pared 2 bases from V and 5 bases from J, leaving 16 bases between. Profiled with immunoSEQ multiplex PCR; TCRdb holds only in-frame clones, not every one. This table holds just over 150,000 clones, almost 85% found once. This receptor was taken from a woman of 80 years or more with acute or convalescent COVID-19. This chain connects TRBV30 to TRBJ1-6; a weak D match, TRBD1 (5 bases). The sequencing input was peripheral blood. The CDR3 sequence: CAWSRPGGVHNSPLHF. CDR3 nucleotide sequence: TGTGCCTGGAGTAGGCCGGGGGGGGTCCATAATTCACCCCTCCACTTT.